The 22 T cell receptor beta chains in this list originate from one sample, sequenced in a study of CD8 T cells in Susac syndrome. Reverse transcription of roughly 0.5 to 1 ug RNA used random hexamers. TCRdb recomputed calls from the immunoSEQ multiplex PCR reads with MiXCR, one row per CDR3 protein. Of 160,000 or so distinct CDR3 sequences in the sample, approximately 95% are singletons; the top ten hold about 0.15%. What was sequenced was CD8+ T cells from PBMCs. Source of these receptors: a human donor with multiple sclerosis.

The gene calls are TRBV27 and TRBJ2-3, with D maybe TRBD2 (6 bases). The germline V gene encodes CDR1 MNHEY and CDR2 SMNVEV (reference sequence). V lost 5 bases and J lost 5, with 8 bases in between. This CDR3 region has 12 residues. The DNA for the CDR3 is TGTGCCAGCAGTGACGGGGGAGATACGCAGTATTTT. Translated, it gives CASSDGGDTQYF.

The rearrangement uses TRBV2 and TRBJ2-7; D is unclear. Germline CDR1 and CDR2: SNHLY and FYNNEI. The CDR3 loop spans 11 amino acids. Trimming pared 6 bases from V and 8 bases from J, leaving 11 bases between. CDR3 DNA sequence: TGTGCCAGCAGGATCACAGTTAAGCAGTACTTC. It encodes CASRITVKQYF.

The CDR3 DNA is TGTGCCAGCAGGGGACAGGTCTATGGCTACACCTTC. It translates to CASRGQVYGYTF. The chain carries TRBV28 and TRBJ1-2; 8 nucleotides match TRBD1. With V trimmed by 6 bases and J by 4 bases, 1 base remained unmatched. The CDR3 extends over 12 amino acids. Germline V CDR1 and CDR2: MDHEN, SYDVKM.

The V call is TRBV3-1, the J call TRBJ2-4; 12 positions match TRBD2. Trimming at V came to 0 bases and at J to 9 bases, leaving 12 bases not matched to a gene. Germline CDR1 LGHDT, CDR2 YNNKEL (reference sequence). CDR3 length: 18 amino acids. CDR3 amino acids: CASSQDLKLAGGHGIQYF. The CDR3 nucleotides are TGTGCCAGCAGCCAAGATTTGAAACTAGCGGGAGGACATGGCATTCAGTACTTC.

The rearrangement links TRBV27 to TRBJ2-7; possible D gene TRBD1, 7 bases. V was shortened by 8 bases and J by 1 base, with 18 bases between the two germline ends. Germline-derived CDR1 and CDR2 are MNHEY and SMNVEV (reference sequence). The length of the CDR3 is 15 residues. The chain's CDR3 is CASSPQGGRSYEQYF. The CDR3, as DNA: TGTGCCAGCTCCCCGCAGGGGGGAAGATCCTACGAGCAGTACTTC.

CDR3 amino acids: CASSLSASGRVQFF. CDR3 bases: TGTGCCAGCAGCTTATCGGCTAGCGGGAGAGTGCAGTTCTTC. The J gene is TRBJ2-1, the V gene TRBV11-2; 10 nucleotides line up with TRBD2. The CDR3 has 14 residues. J gave up 12 bases and V 2 bases, and 7 bases lay outside the gene matches. Germline values: CDR1 SGHAT, CDR2 FQNNGV.

V is TRBV20-1 and J is TRBJ2-6, with D unresolved. CDR1 and CDR2 from the germline V gene are DFQATT and SNEGSKA (reference sequence). V was clipped by 3 bases and J by 4 bases, with 16 bases between them. The CDR3 is 16 residues long. The CDR3 protein is CSAREQSTWGANVLTF. In DNA, the CDR3 is TGCAGTGCTAGGGAGCAATCAACCTGGGGGGCCAACGTCCTGACTTTC.

This chain joins TRBV7-8 and TRBJ2-3; 8 bases match TRBD2. This CDR3 comprises 16 residues. V dropped 2 bases and J dropped 1; count of bases not matched to a gene: 5. Germline lookup yields CDR1 SGHVS and CDR2 FQNEAQ. In DNA, the CDR3 is TGTGCCAGCAGCTTAATAGCGGGGCGTCGCACAGATACGCAGTATTTT. It translates to CASSLIAGRRTDTQYF.

The chain recombines TRBV29-1 with TRBJ2-1; 12 nucleotides align to TRBD2. The J segment lost 16 bases and the V segment lost 6 bases, leaving 16 bases of the junction unmatched. Germline CDR1 and CDR2: SQVTM and ANQGSEA. There are 14 residues in the CDR3. The CDR3 is CSVPTLAGGLPLFF. The CDR3 DNA sequence: TGCAGCGTCCCCACTCTAGCGGGGGGGCTGCCCCTCTTCTTC.

The chain employs TRBV28 and TRBJ2-7; 10 nucleotides match TRBD1. The CDR3 has 14 residues. The germline V gene has CDR1 MDHEN and CDR2 SYDVKM. Trimming took 6 bases from V and 5 from J; bases not matched to a gene: 7. The CDR3: CASRKRQGAHEQYF. DNA of the CDR3: TGTGCCAGCAGGAAACGACAGGGGGCCCACGAGCAGTACTTC.

This clonotype was observed once. The genes are TRBV5-6 and TRBJ2-3; D is perhaps TRBD2 (6 bases). This CDR3 spans 14 amino acids. V gave up 7 bases and J gave up 2 bases, with 14 bases separating them. Germline lookup yields CDR1 SGHDT and CDR2 YYEEEE. CDR3 DNA sequence: TGTGCCAGCGATTCGGGGGTGATCACAGATACGCAGTATTTT. This encodes CASDSGVITDTQYF.

V and J are TRBV2 and TRBJ1-2; D unclear. V lost 8 bases and J 2 bases, leaving 12 bases between the germline ends. This CDR3 spans 13 amino acids. Germline V gene sequence: CDR1 SNHLY, CDR2 FYNNEI. The CDR3 nucleotides are TGTGCCAGCGAGGGAGCCCGGAACTATGGCTACACCTTC. It encodes CASEGARNYGYTF. The full variable domain, completed using reference TRBV2 and TRBJ1-2, is EPEVTQTPSHQVTQMGQEVILRCVPISNHLYFYWYRQILGQKVEFLVSFYNNEISEKSEIFDDQFSVERPDGSNFTLKIRSTKLEDSAMYFCASEGARNYGYTFGSGTRLTVV.

This clonotype was recorded only once. The CDR3 DNA reads TGTGCCAGCCGACCCGGGACTAGCGGGAGTCCCTCCTACAATGAGCAGTTCTTC. Protein: CASRPGTSGSPSYNEQFF. V is TRBV27 and J is TRBJ2-1, with 14 bases matching TRBD2. Germline V CDR1 and CDR2: MNHEY, SMNVEV (reference sequence). V lost 8 bases and J lost 0; bases outside the gene matches: 9. This CDR3 has 18 residues.

Written as DNA, the CDR3 is TGTGCCAGCAGTGAGAAATCCCAGCGGGAGCCCAACAATGAGCAGTTCTTC. It codes for CASSEKSQREPNNEQFF. This rearrangement joins TRBV2 to TRBJ2-1; 8 nucleotides line up with TRBD2. CDR1 and CDR2 (germline): SNHLY, FYNNEI. This CDR3 has 17 amino acids. With V trimmed by 3 bases and J by 5 bases, 12 bases remained unmatched.

The table lists this clonotype with a few counts. The chain links TRBV6-5 to TRBJ1-1; D is unclear. Per the germline V gene, CDR1 is MNHEY and CDR2 is SVGAGI. The CDR3 runs 13 residues. V lost 5 bases, J lost 1 base, and 8 bases lay in between. DNA of the CDR3: TGTGCCAGCAGTATCGGTCCGAACACTGAAGCTTTCTTT. This translates into CASSIGPNTEAFF.

CDR3 sequence: CASKTGALQETQYF. CDR3 in DNA: TGTGCCAGCAAAACGGGGGCGCTACAAGAGACCCAGTACTTC. V is TRBV13 and J is TRBJ2-5; D tentatively reads TRBD1 or TRBD2 (6 bases each). The CDR3 covers 14 residues. Trimming stripped 7 bases from V and 2 bases from J, with 14 bases between. CDR1 and CDR2 (germline): PRHDT, FYEKMQ (reference sequence).

The chain recombines TRBV20-1 with TRBJ2-3; D call uncertain. CDR1 is DFQATT and CDR2 is SNEGSKA in the germline V gene (reference sequence). The CDR3 is made up of 11 amino acids. The V and J ends lost 5 bases and 5 bases respectively, with 8 bases between them. This CDR3 reads CSAAIIDTQYF. The CDR3 region has the DNA TGCAGTGCTGCAATCATAGATACGCAGTATTTT.

The CDR3 DNA reads TGTGCCAGCAGCTTGTGGACAGGACTCCCAGAGACCCAGTACTTC. This gives the protein CASSLWTGLPETQYF. The rearrangement links TRBV7-9 to TRBJ2-5; 7 nucleotides match TRBD1. The V segment lost 3 bases and the J segment 4 bases; nucleotides outside the gene matches: 8. CDR1 SEHNR and CDR2 FQNEAQ come from the germline V gene (reference sequence). The CDR3 is 15 amino acids.

This clonotype is a singleton in its sample. The chain joins TRBV20-1 to TRBJ1-3; perhaps TRBD1 as D (6 bases). Germline CDR1 and CDR2: DFQATT and SNEGSKA (reference sequence). Trimming pared 0 bases from V and 0 bases from J, leaving 12 bases between. The CDR3 loop spans 16 amino acids. The CDR3 here is CSAREVRTDSGNTIYF. The CDR3 DNA reads TGCAGTGCTAGAGAGGTCAGGACAGACTCTGGAAACACCATATATTTT.

The rearrangement links TRBV24-1 to TRBJ2-3; D is ambiguous. The CDR3 is 14 amino acids. With 4 bases removed from V and 5 bases from J, the gap between germline ends came to 12 bases. Looked up from germline, CDR1 is KGHDR and CDR2 is SFDVKD. The CDR3 DNA follows: TGTGCCACCAGTGACTCAACTTGGGGAGATACGCAGTATTTT. Amino acid sequence: CATSDSTWGDTQYF.

The chain uses TRBV20-1 and TRBJ2-7; 7 bases line up with TRBD2. Germline V CDR1 and CDR2: DFQATT, SNEGSKA (reference sequence). The CDR3 runs to 12 residues. Losses at the gene ends were 3 bases for V and 4 bases for J; bases not matched to a gene: 3. DNA for the CDR3: TGCAGTGCTAGGGGGGAGGGGTACGAGCAGTACTTC. It specifies CSARGEGYEQYF.

The chain recombines TRBV6-2 or TRBV6-3 with TRBJ2-1; 9 bases agree with TRBD1. The CDR3 spans 17 residues. V shed 6 bases, J shed 6 bases, and the junction held 15 bases outside the gene matches. The germline V gene has CDR1 MNHEY and CDR2 SVGEGT. The CDR3 DNA reads as TGTGCCAGCAGCGATCACCGACTTGACAGGGGGGGCAATGAGCAGTTCTTC. Residues: CASSDHRLDRGGNEQFF.